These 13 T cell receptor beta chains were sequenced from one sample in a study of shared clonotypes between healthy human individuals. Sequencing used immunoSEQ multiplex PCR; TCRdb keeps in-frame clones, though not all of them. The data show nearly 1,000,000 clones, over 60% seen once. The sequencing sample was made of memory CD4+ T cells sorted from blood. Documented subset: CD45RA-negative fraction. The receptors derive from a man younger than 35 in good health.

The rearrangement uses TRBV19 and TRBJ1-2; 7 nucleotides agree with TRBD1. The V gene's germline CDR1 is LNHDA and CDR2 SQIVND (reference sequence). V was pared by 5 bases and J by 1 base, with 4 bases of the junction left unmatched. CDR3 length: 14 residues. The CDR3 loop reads CASSWDSLNYGYTF. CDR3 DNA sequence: TGTGCCAGTAGTTGGGACAGCCTTAACTATGGCTACACCTTC.

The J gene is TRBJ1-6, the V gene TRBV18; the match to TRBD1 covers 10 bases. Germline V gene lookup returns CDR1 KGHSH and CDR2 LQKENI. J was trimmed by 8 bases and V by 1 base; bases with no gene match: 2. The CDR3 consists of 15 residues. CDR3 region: CASSPRTGGDSPLHF. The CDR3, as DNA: TGTGCCAGCTCACCACGGACAGGGGGGGATTCACCCCTCCACTTT. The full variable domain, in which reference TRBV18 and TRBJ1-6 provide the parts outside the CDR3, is NAGVMQNPRHLVRRRGQEARLRCSPMKGHSHVYWYRQLPEEGLKFMVYLQKENIIDESGMPKERFSAEFPKEGPSILRIQQVVRGDSAAYFCASSPRTGGDSPLHFGNGTRLTVT.

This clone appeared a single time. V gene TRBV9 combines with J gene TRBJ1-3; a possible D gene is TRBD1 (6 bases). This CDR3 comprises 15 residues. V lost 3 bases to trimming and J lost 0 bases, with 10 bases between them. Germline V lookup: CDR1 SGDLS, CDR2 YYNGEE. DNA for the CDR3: TGTGCCAGCAGCGCCGGACAGACCTCTGGAAACACCATATATTTT. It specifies CASSAGQTSGNTIYF.

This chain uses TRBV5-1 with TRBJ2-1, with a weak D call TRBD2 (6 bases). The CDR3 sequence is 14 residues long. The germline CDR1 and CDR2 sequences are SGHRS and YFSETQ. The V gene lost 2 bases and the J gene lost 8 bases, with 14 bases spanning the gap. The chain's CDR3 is CASSFGGMGYEQFF. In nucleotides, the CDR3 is TGCGCCAGCAGCTTCGGGGGTATGGGGTATGAGCAGTTCTTC.

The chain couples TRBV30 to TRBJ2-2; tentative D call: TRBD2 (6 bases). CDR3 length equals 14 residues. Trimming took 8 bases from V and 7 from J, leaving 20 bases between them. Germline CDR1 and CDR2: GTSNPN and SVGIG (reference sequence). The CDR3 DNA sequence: TGTGCCAGCCATAACAAAAAGGGAGGCGGGGAGCTGTTTTTT. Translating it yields CASHNKKGGGELFF.

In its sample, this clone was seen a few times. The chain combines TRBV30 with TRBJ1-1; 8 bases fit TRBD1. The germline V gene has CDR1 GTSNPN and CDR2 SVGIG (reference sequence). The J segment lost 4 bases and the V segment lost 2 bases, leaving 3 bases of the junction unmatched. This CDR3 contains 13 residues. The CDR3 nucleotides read TGTGCCTGGAGTAACACAGGGGGCACTGAAGCTTTCTTT. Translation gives CAWSNTGGTEAFF.

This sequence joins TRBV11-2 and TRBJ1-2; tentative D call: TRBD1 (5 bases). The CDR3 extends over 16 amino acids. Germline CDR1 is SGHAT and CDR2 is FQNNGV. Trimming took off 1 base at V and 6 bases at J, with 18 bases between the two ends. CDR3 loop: CASSLGRGGRVDGYTF. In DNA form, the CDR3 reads TGTGCCAGCAGCTTAGGACGCGGGGGAAGAGTGGATGGCTACACCTTC.

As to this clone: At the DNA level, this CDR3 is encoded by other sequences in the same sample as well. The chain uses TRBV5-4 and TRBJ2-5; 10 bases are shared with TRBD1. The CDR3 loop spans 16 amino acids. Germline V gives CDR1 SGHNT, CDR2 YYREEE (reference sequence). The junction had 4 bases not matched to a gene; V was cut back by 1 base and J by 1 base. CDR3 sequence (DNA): TGTGCCAGCAGCTTGCGGACAGGGGGATTCCAAGAGACCCAGTACTTC. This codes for CASSLRTGGFQETQYF.

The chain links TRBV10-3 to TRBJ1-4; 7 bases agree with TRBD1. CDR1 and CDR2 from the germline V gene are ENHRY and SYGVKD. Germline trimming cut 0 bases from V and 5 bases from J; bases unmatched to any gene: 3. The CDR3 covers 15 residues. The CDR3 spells CAISESGGQNEKLFF. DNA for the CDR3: TGTGCCATCAGTGAGTCAGGGGGACAGAATGAAAAACTGTTTTTT.

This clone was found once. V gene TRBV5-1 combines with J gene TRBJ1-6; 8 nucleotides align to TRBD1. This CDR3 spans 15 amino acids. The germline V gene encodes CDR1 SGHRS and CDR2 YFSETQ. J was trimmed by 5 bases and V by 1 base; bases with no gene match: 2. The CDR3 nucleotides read TGCGCCAGCAGCTTGCAGGGGGCTGATAATTCACCCCTCCACTTT. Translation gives CASSLQGADNSPLHF.

CDR3 region: CASSPLDSYEQYF. CDR3 nucleotides: TGTGCCAGCAGCCCGCTCGACTCGTACGAGCAGTACTTC. The V gene is TRBV11-2, the J gene TRBJ2-7; D remains ambiguous. The CDR3 is 13 amino acids. The germline V gene encodes CDR1 SGHAT and CDR2 FQNNGV. Trimming took off 5 bases at V and 4 bases at J, with 12 bases between the two ends.

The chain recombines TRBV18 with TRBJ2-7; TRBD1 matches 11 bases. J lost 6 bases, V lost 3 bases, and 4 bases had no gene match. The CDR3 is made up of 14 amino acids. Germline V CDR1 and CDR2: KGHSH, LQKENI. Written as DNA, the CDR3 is TGTGCCAGCTCACCGGGACAGGGGGTTCTCGAGCAGTACTTC. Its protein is CASSPGQGVLEQYF.

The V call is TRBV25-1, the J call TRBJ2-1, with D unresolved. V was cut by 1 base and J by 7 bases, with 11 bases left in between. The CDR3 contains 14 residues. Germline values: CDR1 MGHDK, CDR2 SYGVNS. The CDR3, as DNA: TGTGCCAGCAGTGAATCTGGAGTGAGGAATGAGCAGTTCTTC. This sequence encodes CASSESGVRNEQFF. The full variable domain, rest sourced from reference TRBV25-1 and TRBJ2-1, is EADIYQTPRYLVIGTGKKITLECSQTMGHDKMYWYQQDPGMELHLIHYSYGVNSTEKGDLSSESTVSRIRTEHFPLTLESARPSHTSQYLCASSESGVRNEQFFGPGTRLTVL.